These T cell receptor beta chains were read from a single sample in a study of OX40 agonist ivuxolimab in advanced cancers. TCRdb's table, derived via immunoSEQ multiplex PCR, lists solely in-frame clones and lacks some. In the table there are about 50,000 clones, around 83% of which are singletons. The sequences come from CD4+ or CD8+ T cells sorted from blood, collected in a trial of the OX40 agonist ivuxolimab. These receptor sequences come from an adult with an advanced solid tumor such as melanoma, head and neck, liver or kidney cancer. Both conserved end residues are part of each CDR3. The order of the fields is D gene, V gene, clone size, J gene, CDR3 protein, CDR3 DNA. D genes are given only for firm matches. Expanded clones are given a class, and other clones once, few, many or no size at all.

d_call: NA
v_call: TRBV5-1
clone_size: NA
j_call: TRBJ2-3
cdr3_aa: CASSLGGRGSTDTQYF
cdr3_nt: TGCGCCAGCAGCTTAGGAGGCCGGGGGTCCACAGATACGCAGTATTTT

d_call: NA
v_call: TRBV7-9
clone_size: NA
j_call: TRBJ2-1
cdr3_aa: CASSLEGRGPRYEQFF
cdr3_nt: TGTGCCAGCAGCTTAGAGGGGCGGGGGCCCAGGTATGAGCAGTTCTTC

d_call: TRBD1
v_call: TRBV11-1
clone_size: once
j_call: TRBJ1-2
cdr3_aa: CASSSKGPRGHDGYTF
cdr3_nt: TGTGCCAGCAGCTCTAAGGGCCCCAGGGGGCATGATGGCTACACCTTC

d_call: TRBD2
v_call: TRBV5-1
clone_size: NA
j_call: TRBJ2-7
cdr3_aa: CASSYGSSGGLYEQYF
cdr3_nt: TGCGCCAGCAGCTACGGCTCTTCGGGGGGGCTCTACGAGCAGTACTTC

d_call: NA
v_call: TRBV19
clone_size: NA
j_call: TRBJ1-4
cdr3_aa: CASSALSAESNEKLFF
cdr3_nt: TGTGCCAGTAGTGCGTTATCCGCGGAAAGTAATGAAAAACTGTTTTTT

d_call: NA
v_call: TRBV4-1
clone_size: NA
j_call: TRBJ1-5
cdr3_aa: CASSQDRVQPQHF
cdr3_nt: TGCGCCAGCAGCCAAGATCGTGTTCAGCCCCAGCATTTT

d_call: NA
v_call: TRBV7-2
clone_size: NA
j_call: TRBJ1-5
cdr3_aa: CASGGGWHSNQPQHF
cdr3_nt: TGTGCCAGCGGAGGGGGTTGGCATAGCAATCAGCCCCAGCATTTT

d_call: TRBD1
v_call: TRBV4-3
clone_size: few
j_call: TRBJ1-2
cdr3_aa: CASSRLSGTGDYGYTF
cdr3_nt: TGCGCCAGCAGCCGCCTTTCCGGGACAGGAGACTATGGCTACACCTTC

d_call: NA
v_call: TRBV5-6
clone_size: NA
j_call: TRBJ2-1
cdr3_aa: CASSSGDRFGEQFF
cdr3_nt: TGTGCCAGCAGCTCGGGAGACCGTTTTGGTGAGCAGTTCTTC

d_call: NA
v_call: TRBV6-6
clone_size: NA
j_call: TRBJ1-1
cdr3_aa: CASSSVMNTEAFF
cdr3_nt: TGTGCCAGCAGTTCTGTAATGAACACTGAAGCTTTCTTT

d_call: TRBD2
v_call: TRBV10-3
clone_size: NA
j_call: TRBJ2-1
cdr3_aa: CAIRGGGVNRNEQFF
cdr3_nt: TGTGCCATCCGGGGGGGAGGGGTCAATAGGAATGAGCAGTTCTTC

d_call: TRBD2
v_call: TRBV9
clone_size: NA
j_call: TRBJ2-1
cdr3_aa: CASSLNPAGGPFDEQFF
cdr3_nt: TGTGCCAGCAGCCTTAATCCAGCGGGGGGGCCGTTTGATGAGCAGTTCTTC

d_call: NA
v_call: TRBV4-1
clone_size: once
j_call: TRBJ1-1
cdr3_aa: CASSQAGVTEAFF
cdr3_nt: TGCGCCAGCAGCCAAGCAGGGGTCACTGAAGCTTTCTTT

d_call: NA
v_call: TRBV15
clone_size: NA
j_call: TRBJ2-7
cdr3_aa: CATSKYLGQSSYEQYF
cdr3_nt: TGTGCCACCAGCAAGTATTTAGGACAGAGCTCCTACGAGCAGTACTTC

d_call: TRBD1
v_call: TRBV6-1
clone_size: NA
j_call: TRBJ1-2
cdr3_aa: CASRETGLGYGYTF
cdr3_nt: TGTGCCAGCAGAGAGACAGGGCTGGGCTATGGCTACACCTTC

d_call: NA
v_call: TRBV29-1
clone_size: NA
j_call: TRBJ1-2
cdr3_aa: CSVGEGDYGYTF
cdr3_nt: TGCAGCGTGGGGGAGGGGGACTATGGCTACACCTTC

d_call: TRBD2
v_call: TRBV5-1
clone_size: once
j_call: TRBJ2-1
cdr3_aa: CASSLGASGRLGNEQFF
cdr3_nt: TGCGCCAGCAGCTTGGGCGCTAGCGGTCGTTTGGGGAATGAGCAGTTCTTC

d_call: NA
v_call: TRBV21-1
clone_size: NA
j_call: TRBJ1-5
cdr3_aa: CASSKAANRYSNQPQHF
cdr3_nt: TGTGCCAGCAGCAAAGCAGCCAACAGGTATAGCAATCAGCCCCAGCATTTT

d_call: NA
v_call: TRBV5-1
clone_size: NA
j_call: TRBJ1-1
cdr3_aa: CASSLESGWAGEAFF
cdr3_nt: TGCGCCAGCAGCTTGGAATCGGGGTGGGCGGGTGAAGCTTTCTTT

d_call: TRBD2
v_call: TRBV29-1
clone_size: NA
j_call: TRBJ2-2
cdr3_aa: CSVKTPGLNTGELFF
cdr3_nt: TGCAGCGTCAAAACTCCGGGACTAAACACCGGGGAGCTGTTTTTT

d_call: NA
v_call: TRBV7-8
clone_size: NA
j_call: TRBJ2-7
cdr3_aa: CASSLQLTTGEQYF
cdr3_nt: TGTGCCAGCAGCTTACAACTAACCACCGGCGAGCAGTACTTC

d_call: TRBD1
v_call: TRBV5-1
clone_size: NA
j_call: TRBJ2-5
cdr3_aa: CASSRQGIGQETQYF
cdr3_nt: TGCGCCAGCAGTAGACAGGGAATCGGACAAGAGACCCAGTACTTC

d_call: NA
v_call: TRBV6-5
clone_size: NA
j_call: TRBJ1-1
cdr3_aa: CASSPINTEAFF
cdr3_nt: TGTGCCAGCAGTCCCATAAACACTGAAGCTTTCTTT

d_call: NA
v_call: TRBV30
clone_size: NA
j_call: TRBJ1-2
cdr3_aa: CAWRRGGYTF
cdr3_nt: TGTGCCTGGAGAAGGGGTGGCTACACCTTC

d_call: NA
v_call: TRBV6-6
clone_size: NA
j_call: TRBJ2-7
cdr3_aa: CASSGGGAEPYEQYF
cdr3_nt: TGTGCCAGCAGTGGCGGCGGAGCGGAACCCTACGAGCAGTACTTC

d_call: NA
v_call: TRBV7-2
clone_size: NA
j_call: TRBJ2-5
cdr3_aa: CASSGSSSLQGTQYF
cdr3_nt: TGTGCCAGCAGCGGTTCCAGTTCGCTCCAAGGGACCCAGTACTTC

d_call: TRBD1
v_call: TRBV19
clone_size: NA
j_call: TRBJ1-1
cdr3_aa: CASSPTGGDTEAFF
cdr3_nt: TGTGCCAGTAGCCCCACAGGGGGTGACACTGAAGCTTTCTTT

d_call: NA
v_call: TRBV6-1
clone_size: NA
j_call: TRBJ2-1
cdr3_aa: CASCLSYNEQFF
cdr3_nt: TGTGCCAGTTGTTTGTCCTACAATGAGCAGTTCTTC

d_call: NA
v_call: TRBV4-1
clone_size: NA
j_call: TRBJ2-1
cdr3_aa: CASSQVPQGYNEQFF
cdr3_nt: TGCGCCAGCAGCCAAGTGCCCCAGGGCTACAATGAGCAGTTCTTC

d_call: TRBD2
v_call: TRBV11-1
clone_size: once
j_call: TRBJ2-3
cdr3_aa: CASSQGLAGGEDTQYF
cdr3_nt: TGTGCCAGCAGCCAGGGACTAGCGGGAGGGGAAGATACGCAGTATTTT

d_call: NA
v_call: TRBV19
clone_size: NA
j_call: TRBJ2-7
cdr3_aa: CASSIMDSIHEQYF
cdr3_nt: TGTGCCAGTAGTATTATGGACAGCATCCACGAGCAGTACTTC

d_call: TRBD1
v_call: TRBV5-1
clone_size: NA
j_call: TRBJ2-1
cdr3_aa: CASSFGQGNGEQFF
cdr3_nt: TGCGCCAGCAGCTTCGGACAGGGTAATGGTGAGCAGTTCTTC

d_call: TRBD2
v_call: TRBV7-9
clone_size: NA
j_call: TRBJ2-7
cdr3_aa: CASSGTSGSYEQYF
cdr3_nt: TGTGCCAGCAGCGGGACTAGCGGGAGCTACGAGCAGTACTTC

d_call: NA
v_call: TRBV6-5
clone_size: NA
j_call: TRBJ2-3
cdr3_aa: CASSYDQGTDTQYF
cdr3_nt: TGTGCCAGCAGTTATGACCAGGGCACAGATACGCAGTATTTT

d_call: NA
v_call: TRBV30
clone_size: NA
j_call: TRBJ1-3
cdr3_aa: CAWSTGYGNTIYF
cdr3_nt: TGTGCCTGGTCAACAGGGTACGGAAACACCATATATTTT